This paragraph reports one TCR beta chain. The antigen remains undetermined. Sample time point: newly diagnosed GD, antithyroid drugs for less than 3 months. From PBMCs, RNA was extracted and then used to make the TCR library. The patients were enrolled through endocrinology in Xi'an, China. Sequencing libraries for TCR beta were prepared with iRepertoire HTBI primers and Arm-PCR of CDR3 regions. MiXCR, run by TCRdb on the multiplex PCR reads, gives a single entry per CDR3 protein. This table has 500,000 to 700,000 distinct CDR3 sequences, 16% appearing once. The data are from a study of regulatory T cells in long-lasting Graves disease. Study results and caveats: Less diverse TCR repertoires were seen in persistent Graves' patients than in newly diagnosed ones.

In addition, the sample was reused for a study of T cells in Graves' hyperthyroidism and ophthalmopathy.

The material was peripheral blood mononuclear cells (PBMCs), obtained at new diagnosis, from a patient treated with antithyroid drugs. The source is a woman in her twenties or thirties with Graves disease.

The CDR3 loop reads CASKAGGAYEQYF. The DNA for the CDR3 is TGTGCCAGCAAAGCGGGAGGTGCCTACGAGCAGTACTTC. V usage is TRBV6-2 or TRBV6-3 and J usage is TRBJ2-7, with 9 bases lining up with TRBD2. Looked up from germline, CDR1 is MNHEY and CDR2 is SVGEGT. Unmatched junction bases numbered 3, after V lost 7 bases and J lost 2 bases. This CDR3 contains 13 residues.